This record looks at one T cell receptor beta chain sequence and its context. What it binds is unknown. This specimen comes from a study of cytomegalovirus exposure and HLA in healthy donors. Clones were sequenced by immunoSEQ multiplex PCR, and TCRdb holds only the in-frame ones, with some missing. The table includes fewer than 150,000 clones, 70% to 85% detected once. Trimming shortened V by 6 bases and J by 6 bases, and 26 bases separated the two germline ends. Germline CDR1 is MNHNS and CDR2 is SASEGT. The CDR3 loop spans 18 amino acids. Whole-study results and caveats: The TCR clusters that emerged in the first cohort tended, a later analysis found, to co-occur in the roughly 130 validation repertoires. Cytomegalovirus association was assigned to approximately 160 TCR beta chains. Specificity of three CMV-associated chains for CMV antigens was verified in vitro.

V usage is TRBV6-1 and J usage is TRBJ2-2; tentative D call: TRBD1 (5 bases). The source of this sequence is a man aged 25 to 45 in good health and CMV-seropositive. Specimen: PBMCs. Written as DNA, the CDR3 is TGTGCCAGCAGAGAACCCACCAGGCCGGCAGGGTCGGCCGGGGAGCTGTTTTTT. This gives the protein CASREPTRPAGSAGELFF.